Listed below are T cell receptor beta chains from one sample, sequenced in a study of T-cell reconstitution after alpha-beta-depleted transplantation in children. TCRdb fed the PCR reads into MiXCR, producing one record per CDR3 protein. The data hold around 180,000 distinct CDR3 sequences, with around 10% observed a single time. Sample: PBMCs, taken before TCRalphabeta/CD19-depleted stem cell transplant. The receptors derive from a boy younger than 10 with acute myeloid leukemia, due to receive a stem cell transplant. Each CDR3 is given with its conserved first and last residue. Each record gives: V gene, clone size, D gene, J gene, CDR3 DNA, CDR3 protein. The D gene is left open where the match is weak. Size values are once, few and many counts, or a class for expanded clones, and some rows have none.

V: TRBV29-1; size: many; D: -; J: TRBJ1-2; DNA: TGCAGCGTTGAGAGGGATTTGAGCTACACCTTC; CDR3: CSVERDLSYTF
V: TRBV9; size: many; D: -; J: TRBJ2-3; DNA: TGTGCCAGCAGCGTAGCGTCATTTGGAGGGCTAGCCACAGATACGCAGTATTTT; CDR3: CASSVASFGGLATDTQYF
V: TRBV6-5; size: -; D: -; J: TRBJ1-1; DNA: TGTGCCAGCAGTTACTCGACTGGGGTAATGAACACTGAAGCTTTCTTT; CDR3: CASSYSTGVMNTEAFF
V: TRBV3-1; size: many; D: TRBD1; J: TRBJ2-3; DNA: TGTGCCAGCAGGTTAGAAAGGCCCTGGACAGGGGCGAGGGATACGCAGTATTTT; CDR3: CASRLERPWTGARDTQYF
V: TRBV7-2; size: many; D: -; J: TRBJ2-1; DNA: TGTGCCAGCAGCCTGAACGCCGGGACCACCTACAATGAGCAGTTCTTC; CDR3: CASSLNAGTTYNEQFF
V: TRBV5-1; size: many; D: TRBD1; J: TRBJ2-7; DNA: TGTGCCAGCAGTGGGGGACAGGGGGCGTACGAGCAGTACTTC; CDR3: CASSGGQGAYEQYF
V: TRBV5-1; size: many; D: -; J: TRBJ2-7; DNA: TGCGCCAGCAAGTCTGCTAACTCCTACGAGCAGTACTTC; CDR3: CASKSANSYEQYF
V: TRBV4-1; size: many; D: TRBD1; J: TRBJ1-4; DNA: TGCGCCAGCAGCCCGGACAGGAATTCTAATGAAAAACTGTTTTTT; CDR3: CASSPDRNSNEKLFF
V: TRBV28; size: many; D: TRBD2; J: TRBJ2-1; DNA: TGTGCCAGCAGCGAAAGGACTAGCGTCTATTACAATGAGCAGTTCTTC; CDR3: CASSERTSVYYNEQFF
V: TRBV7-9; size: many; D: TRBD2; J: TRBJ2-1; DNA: TGTGCCAGCAGCTTAGTTCTAGCGGGAGGGCCGATTAGCAATGAGCAGTTCTTC; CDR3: CASSLVLAGGPISNEQFF
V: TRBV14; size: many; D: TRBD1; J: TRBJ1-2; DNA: TGTGCCAGCAGCCAATGGGACAGGGAGGATAATGGCTACACCTTC; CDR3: CASSQWDREDNGYTF
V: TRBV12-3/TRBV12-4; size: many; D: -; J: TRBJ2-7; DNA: TGTGCCAGCAGTCCTCAAACCATTACCTACGAGCAGTACTTC; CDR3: CASSPQTITYEQYF
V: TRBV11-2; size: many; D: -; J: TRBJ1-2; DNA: TGTGCCAGCAGCTCTCTGACAGCCTACCTTAACTATGGCTACACCTTC; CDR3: CASSSLTAYLNYGYTF
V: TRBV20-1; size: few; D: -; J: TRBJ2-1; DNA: TGCACTTGGGGCCATGAGCAGTTCTTC; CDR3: CTWGHEQFF
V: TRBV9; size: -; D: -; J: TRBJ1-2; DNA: TGTGCCAGCAGCCCTGACCCTCGCTGGGAGGGTGGCTACACCTTC; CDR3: CASSPDPRWEGGYTF
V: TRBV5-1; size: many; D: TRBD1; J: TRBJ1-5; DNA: TGCGCCAGCAGCTTGGGCCCCAGACAGGGGGCCTATAGCAATCAGCCCCAGCATTTT; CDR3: CASSLGPRQGAYSNQPQHF
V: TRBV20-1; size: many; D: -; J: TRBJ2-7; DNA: TGCAGTGCTAGAGGGAGCTCCTACGAGCAGTACTTC; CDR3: CSARGSSYEQYF
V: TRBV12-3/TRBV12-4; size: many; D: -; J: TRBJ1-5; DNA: TGTGCCAGCAGTGAAAGGATTGGGCAGCCCCAGCATTTT; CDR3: CASSERIGQPQHF
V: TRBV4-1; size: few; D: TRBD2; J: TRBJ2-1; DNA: TGCGCCAGCAGCCAAGGGGGCGGGAGGGCGTCCTACAATGAGCAGTTCTTC; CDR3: CASSQGGGRASYNEQFF
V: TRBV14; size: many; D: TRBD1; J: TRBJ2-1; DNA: TGTGCCAGCAGCCAAGAGGGACAGGGTTCCTACAATGAGCAGTTCTTC; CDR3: CASSQEGQGSYNEQFF
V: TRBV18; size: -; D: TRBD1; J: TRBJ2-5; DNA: TGTGCCAGCTCACCTAACGAAGAAAACAGGGGGCAAGAGACCCAGTACTTC; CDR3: CASSPNEENRGQETQYF
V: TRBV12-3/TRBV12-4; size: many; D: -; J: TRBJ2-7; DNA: TGTGCCAGCAGTTTGAGAGGAGGGGCCTACGAGCAGTACTTC; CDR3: CASSLRGGAYEQYF
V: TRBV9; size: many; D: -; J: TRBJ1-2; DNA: TGTGCCAGCAGCCCCGAAACGGGCAGGGTCTTCTATGGCTACACCTTC; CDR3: CASSPETGRVFYGYTF